These T cell receptor beta chains were read from a single sample in a study of naive and memory T cell subsets. TCRdb analysed the UMI-ligation and nested PCR reads with MiXCR anew, one entry per CDR3 protein. The repertoire includes over 4,500 distinct CDR3 sequences, over 6% of them detected once, and 45% to 50% sits in the top ten. Sequencing was carried out using effector memory CD8+ T cells from blood. These receptors came from a human donor in good health. The CDR3 runs from the conserved cysteine through the conserved F or W. A D gene is named only where the DNA matches it firmly. The size entry is marked missing in some rows and otherwise reads once, few, many or a size class.

size | J | V | D | CDR3 | DNA
many | TRBJ2-7 | TRBV19 | TRBD2 | CASSANLAGAGEQYF | TGTGCCAGTAGCGCAAACCTAGCGGGAGCGGGCGAGCAGTACTTC
. | TRBJ1-5 | TRBV6-2/TRBV6-3 | . | CASSYSHENQPQHF | TGTGCCAGCAGTTACTCGCACGAGAATCAGCCCCAGCATTTT
. | TRBJ1-4 | TRBV6-5 | . | CASSYSAEAEKLFF | TGTGCCAGCAGTTACTCGGCCGAGGCTGAAAAACTGTTTTTT
many | TRBJ2-1 | TRBV25-1 | TRBD2 | CASTLGSGSGYNEQFF | TGTGCCAGCACACTAGGGAGCGGGAGCGGCTACAATGAGCAGTTCTTC
many | TRBJ1-1 | TRBV29-1 | . | CSAHLDSLGTEAFF | TGCAGCGCCCATTTAGACAGCCTGGGCACTGAAGCTTTCTTT
many | TRBJ1-3 | TRBV2 | . | CAIEPREGVPSGNTIYF | TGTGCCATCGAGCCTCGTGAGGGGGTACCCTCTGGAAACACCATATATTTT
few | TRBJ2-3 | TRBV13 | . | CASSLGQTDTQYF | TGTGCCAGCAGCTTAGGCCAAACAGATACGCAGTATTTT
few | TRBJ1-6 | TRBV12-5 | . | CASGLNRPSPQCIPLHF | TGTGCTAGTGGTTTAAACAGGCCATCCCCCCAATGCATACCCCTCCACTTT
many | TRBJ2-7 | TRBV5-6 | . | CASSLGDSVSYEQYF | TGTGCCAGCAGCTTGGGAGACAGCGTCTCCTACGAGCAGTACTTC
. | TRBJ2-3 | TRBV20-1 | TRBD2 | CSASRLADHGTDTQYF | TGCAGTGCTAGTAGACTAGCGGATCACGGCACAGATACGCAGTATTTT
few | TRBJ1-1 | TRBV10-3 | . | CAISDGEHPEAFF | TGTGCCATCAGTGATGGGGAACATCCTGAAGCTTTCTTT
many | TRBJ1-1 | TRBV6-6 | . | CASSYVGGLGAEAFF | TGTGCCAGCAGTTACGTTGGGGGCCTCGGGGCTGAAGCTTTCTTT
. | TRBJ1-6 | TRBV30 | . | CAWSGRGSPLHF | TGTGCCTGGAGCGGACGCGGTTCACCCCTCCACTTT
few | TRBJ2-5 | TRBV30 | . | CAWRGEYQETQYF | TGTGCCTGGAGGGGCGAGTACCAAGAGACCCAGTACTTC
. | TRBJ2-3 | TRBV15 | . | CATSREKGGGPTDTQYF | TGTGCCACCAGCAGAGAGAAGGGGGGAGGCCCCACAGATACGCAGTATTTT
. | TRBJ2-2 | TRBV6-4 | . | CASSGGPGSGELFF | TGTGCCAGCAGTGGGGGACCTGGGTCCGGGGAGCTGTTTTTT
few | TRBJ2-1 | TRBV20-1 | . | CSARDPRKSYNEQFF | TGCAGTGCTAGAGACCCTCGGAAGTCCTACAATGAGCAGTTCTTC
many | TRBJ1-5 | TRBV12-5 | . | CASANNQPQHF | TGTGCTAGTGCCAATAATCAGCCCCAGCATTTT
many | TRBJ2-6 | TRBV6-1 | . | CASTEHGSGANVLTF | TGTGCCAGCACTGAACACGGGTCTGGGGCCAACGTCCTGACTTTC
many | TRBJ2-1 | TRBV6-1 | TRBD2 | CASSFGGRVDEQFF | TGTGCCAGCAGTTTTGGCGGGAGGGTTGATGAGCAGTTCTTC
many | TRBJ2-2 | TRBV20-1 | . | CSARAQNTGELFF | TGCAGTGCTAGAGCCCAGAACACCGGGGAGCTGTTTTTT
. | TRBJ2-7 | TRBV23-1 | . | CASSQLGRPLAYEQYF | TGCGCCAGCAGTCAATTGGGCAGGCCGCTCGCATACGAGCAGTACTTC
many | TRBJ2-3 | TRBV7-2 | . | CASSLVGVEGRKDTQYF | TGTGCCAGCAGCTTAGTGGGGGTGGAGGGGCGGAAAGATACGCAGTATTTT
many | TRBJ2-1 | TRBV4-2 | TRBD2 | CASKIGLAGLDEQFF | TGTGCCAGCAAAATAGGGCTAGCGGGTTTGGATGAGCAGTTCTTC
few | TRBJ2-2 | TRBV3-1 | . | CASSQVETANTGELFF | TGTGCCAGCAGCCAAGTAGAGACGGCTAACACCGGGGAGCTGTTTTTT
few | TRBJ2-5 | TRBV20-1 | TRBD1 | CSAMMMGQGNGPQETQYF | TGCAGTGCTATGATGATGGGACAGGGTAACGGGCCACAAGAGACCCAGTACTTC
many | TRBJ2-1 | TRBV12-3/TRBV12-4 | . | CASSLAGGTVEQFF | TGTGCCAGCAGTTTAGCCGGCGGGACGGTTGAGCAGTTCTTC
medium-sized | TRBJ1-1 | TRBV20-1 | . | CSARGGEGDTEAFF | TGCAGTGCTAGAGGGGGAGAAGGGGACACTGAAGCTTTCTTT
. | TRBJ2-1 | TRBV6-2/TRBV6-3 | TRBD2 | CASSIAGYNEQFF | TGTGCCAGCAGTATAGCGGGATACAATGAGCAGTTCTTC
many | TRBJ2-3 | TRBV3-1 | TRBD2 | CASSQVGGSPADTQYF | TGTGCCAGCAGCCAAGTAGGCGGGAGTCCCGCAGATACGCAGTATTTT
many | TRBJ2-1 | TRBV6-2/TRBV6-3 | TRBD2 | CASSEVAGGINEQFF | TGTGCCAGCAGTGAGGTAGCGGGAGGGATCAATGAGCAGTTCTTC
. | TRBJ2-7 | TRBV7-2 | . | CASSSLLGTSYEQYF | TGTGCCAGCAGCTCCCTTCTAGGGACCTCCTACGAGCAGTACTTC
. | TRBJ2-7 | TRBV10-3 | . | CAISAGPQSSYEQYF | TGTGCCATCAGTGCAGGTCCGCAAAGCTCCTACGAGCAGTACTTC
few | TRBJ1-5 | TRBV19 | . | CASSPLPLQPQHF | TGTGCCAGTTCTCCCCTTCCGCTTCAGCCCCAGCATTTT
. | TRBJ2-3 | TRBV6-4 | TRBD2 | CASSESGATDTQYF | TGTGCCAGCAGTGAAAGCGGGGCCACAGATACGCAGTATTTT
. | TRBJ1-1 | TRBV28 | . | CASRDVEAFF | TGTGCCAGCAGGGACGTGGAAGCTTTCTTT
few | TRBJ1-1 | TRBV30 | . | CALSPFDRSNTEAFF | TGTGCCCTGTCCCCTTTCGACAGATCGAACACTGAAGCTTTCTTT
many | TRBJ1-5 | TRBV29-1 | TRBD1 | CSVEDPDRGGNQPQHF | TGCAGCGTTGAAGACCCCGACAGGGGTGGCAATCAGCCCCAGCATTTT
many | TRBJ1-1 | TRBV6-2/TRBV6-3 | . | CASSYLAIRDNEAFF | TGTGCCAGCAGTTACTTGGCAATCCGCGACAATGAAGCTTTCTTT